The clone carrying this T cell receptor beta chain came up once. The data were obtained in a study of blood T cell repertoires in COVID-19. The overall study: The United States, Italy and Spain were the sources of the acute and convalescent COVID-19 samples.

V shed 2 bases and J 5 bases; nucleotides not matched to a gene: 14. The CDR3 has 18 amino acids. The germline V gene has CDR1 SGHDT and CDR2 YYEEEE. Recruits, aged roughly 18 to 100 years, lived in approximately 26 US areas. Recovery among Cohort 3 donors was established by two negative PCRs, clearance, or symptom resolution. Per the authors' pipeline: Cell counts per sample came from amplifying reference gene primers. Method: immunoSEQ multiplex PCR; TCRdb's copy keeps in-frame clones and lacks some. V and J calls and clone size are copied from that table; D and trimming were computed from the DNA. The sample records 260,000 or so clones, 85% to 90% being singletons.

This receptor was identified in a man aged 18 to 30 who had recovered from COVID-19. Material for sequencing was PBMCs or T cells enriched from blood (not recorded which). This rearrangement joins TRBV5-6 to TRBJ1-1; 11 bases are a match to TRBD1. The CDR3 DNA follows: TGTGCCAGCAGCTTCTTATATAGGACAGGGGGCGTCGGGACTGAAGCTTTCTTT. Translating gives CASSFLYRTGGVGTEAFF.